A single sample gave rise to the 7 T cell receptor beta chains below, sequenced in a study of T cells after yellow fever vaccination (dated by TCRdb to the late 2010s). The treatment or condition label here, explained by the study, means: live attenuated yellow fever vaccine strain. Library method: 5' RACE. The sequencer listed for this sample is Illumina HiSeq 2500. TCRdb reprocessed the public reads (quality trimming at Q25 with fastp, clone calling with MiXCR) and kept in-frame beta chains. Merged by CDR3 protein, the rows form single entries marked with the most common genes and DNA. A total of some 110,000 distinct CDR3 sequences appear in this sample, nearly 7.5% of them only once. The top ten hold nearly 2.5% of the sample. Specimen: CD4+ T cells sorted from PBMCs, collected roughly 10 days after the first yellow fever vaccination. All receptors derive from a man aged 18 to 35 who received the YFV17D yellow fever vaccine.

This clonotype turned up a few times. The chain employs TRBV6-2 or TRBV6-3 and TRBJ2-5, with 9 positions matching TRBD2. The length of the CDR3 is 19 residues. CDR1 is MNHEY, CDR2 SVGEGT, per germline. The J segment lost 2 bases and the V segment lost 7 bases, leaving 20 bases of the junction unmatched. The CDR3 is CASTRLGLAGLTRQETQYF. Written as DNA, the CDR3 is TGTGCCAGCACCCGCCTGGGGCTAGCGGGGTTGACACGACAAGAGACCCAGTACTTC.

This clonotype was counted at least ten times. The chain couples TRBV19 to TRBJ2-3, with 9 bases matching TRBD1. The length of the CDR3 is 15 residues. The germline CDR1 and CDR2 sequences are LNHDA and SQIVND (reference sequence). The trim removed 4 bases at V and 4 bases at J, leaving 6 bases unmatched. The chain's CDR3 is CASSTPGQGPDTQYF. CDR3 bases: TGTGCCAGTAGTACACCGGGACAGGGACCAGATACGCAGTATTTT.

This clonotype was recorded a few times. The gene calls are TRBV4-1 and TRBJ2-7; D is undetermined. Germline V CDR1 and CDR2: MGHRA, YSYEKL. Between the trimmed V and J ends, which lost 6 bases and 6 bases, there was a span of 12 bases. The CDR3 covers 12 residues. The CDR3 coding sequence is TGCGCCAGCAGTTACGTCCTGGGCGAGCAGTACTTC. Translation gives CASSYVLGEQYF.

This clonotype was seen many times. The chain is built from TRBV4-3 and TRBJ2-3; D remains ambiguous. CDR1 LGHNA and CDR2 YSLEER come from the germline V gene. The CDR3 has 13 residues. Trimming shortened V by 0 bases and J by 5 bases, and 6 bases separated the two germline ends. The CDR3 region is CASSQDSLDTQYF. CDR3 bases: TGCGCCAGCAGCCAAGATAGCCTAGATACGCAGTATTTT.

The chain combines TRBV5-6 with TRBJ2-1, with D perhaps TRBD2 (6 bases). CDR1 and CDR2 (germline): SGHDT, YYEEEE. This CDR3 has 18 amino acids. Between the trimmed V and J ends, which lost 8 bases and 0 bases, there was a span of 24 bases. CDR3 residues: CARSPGLSGLSSYNEQFF. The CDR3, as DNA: TGTGCCAGGAGCCCCGGGCTCAGCGGGTTAAGCTCCTACAATGAGCAGTTCTTC.

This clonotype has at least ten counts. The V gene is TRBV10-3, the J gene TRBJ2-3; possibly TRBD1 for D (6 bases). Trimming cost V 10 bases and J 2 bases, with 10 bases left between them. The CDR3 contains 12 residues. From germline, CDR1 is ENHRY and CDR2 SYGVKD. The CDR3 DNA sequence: TGTGCCACCAGGACAGACACAGATACGCAGTATTTT. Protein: CATRTDTDTQYF.

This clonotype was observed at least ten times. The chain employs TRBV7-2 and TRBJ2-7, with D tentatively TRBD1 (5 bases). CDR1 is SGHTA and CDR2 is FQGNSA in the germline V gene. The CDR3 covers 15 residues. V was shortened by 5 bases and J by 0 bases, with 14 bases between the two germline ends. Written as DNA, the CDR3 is TGTGCCAGCAGCACCAGGGCCCCCCTCTCCTACGAGCAGTACTTC. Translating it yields CASSTRAPLSYEQYF.